The 25 T cell receptor beta chains below come from one sample, sequenced in a study of chemoradiotherapy in HPV16-positive cancers. Profiling relied on immunoSEQ multiplex PCR, and the TCRdb table lists in-frame clones only, not all of them. The table has over a thousand clones, about 74% seen once; the top ten hold around 16%. This material consisted of tumor tissue, taken from a patient who underwent chemoradiotherapy. These receptors were taken from a human donor with HPV-associated anogenital cancer.

Written as DNA, the CDR3 is TGTGCCAGCAGCCCCTGCGGACAGGGAGAGGAGAACACTGAAGCTTTCTTT. It codes for CASSPCGQGEENTEAFF. The gene calls are TRBV11-3 and TRBJ1-1; the match to TRBD1 covers 8 bases. Germline CDR1 and CDR2: SGHNT and YENEEA. The CDR3 is 17 amino acids. Trimming removed 5 bases from V and 1 base from J; junction bases left unmatched: 12.

V gene TRBV7-7 combines with J gene TRBJ2-5; 7 positions agree with TRBD1. J was trimmed by 2 bases and V by 5 bases; bases with no gene match: 8. The CDR3 extends over 15 amino acids. Germline CDR1 reads SSHAT; CDR2 reads FNYEAQ (reference sequence). Here the CDR3 DNA reads TGTGCCAGCAGCGAGAGACAGGGCCCTCAAGAGACCCAGTACTTC. It is translated as CASSERQGPQETQYF.

The chain's CDR3 is CASSLLAALQETQYF. The CDR3 nucleotides read TGTGCCAGCAGCTTATTAGCGGCCCTTCAAGAGACCCAGTACTTC. V gene TRBV11-2 combines with J gene TRBJ2-5; TRBD2 is a possible D gene (6 bases). The ends were cut back, 2 bases at V and 2 bases at J, with 12 bases in the middle. There are 15 residues in the CDR3. Germline V gene lookup returns CDR1 SGHAT and CDR2 FQNNGV.

The chain uses TRBV9 and TRBJ1-5; D might be TRBD1 (6 bases). Germline assignment: CDR1 SGDLS and CDR2 YYNGEE. The CDR3 consists of 15 residues. Trimming pared 4 bases from V and 6 bases from J, leaving 17 bases between. The CDR3 nucleotides read TGTGCCAGCAGCCCGGGGGCAGGGGTTGGTCAGCCCCAGCATTTT. Its protein product is CASSPGAGVGQPQHF. The whole variable domain, filled in from reference TRBV9 and TRBJ1-5, reads DSGVTQTPKHLITATGQRVTLRCSPRSGDLSVYWYQQSLDQGLQFLIQYYNGEERAKGNILERFSAQQFPDLHSELNLSSLELGDSALYFCASSPGAGVGQPQHFGDGTRLSIL.

This clone was seen more than once but under ten times. The chain uses TRBV9 and TRBJ2-5; no clear D gene. Germline CDR1 SGDLS, CDR2 YYNGEE. V lost 4 bases, J lost 0 bases, and 19 bases lay in between. The CDR3 consists of 17 residues. CDR3 nucleotide sequence: TGTGCCAGCAGCCCAGGTGTACGGAGCGCGTACCAAGAGACCCAGTACTTC. This sequence encodes CASSPGVRSAYQETQYF.

The rearrangement uses TRBV7-9 and TRBJ1-4; 8 bases match TRBD1. Unmatched junction bases numbered 8, after V lost 1 base and J lost 10 bases. The CDR3 consists of 15 residues. Germline CDR1 SEHNR, CDR2 FQNEAQ (reference sequence). This chain's CDR3 is CASSLEEDRAVKLFF. In DNA, the CDR3 is TGTGCCAGCAGCTTAGAAGAGGACAGGGCTGTAAAACTGTTTTTT.

The chain combines TRBV28 with TRBJ1-4; TRBD1 matches at 8 bases. V gave up 4 bases and J gave up 8 bases; unmatched junction bases: 6. The CDR3 is 14 residues long. Germline V gene data show CDR1 as MDHEN and CDR2 as SYDVKM. CDR3 nucleotide sequence: TGTGCCAGCAGTTCCGGACAGGGTTCGGAAAAACTGTTTTTT. Its translation is CASSSGQGSEKLFF. Variable domain in full (rest from reference TRBV28 and TRBJ1-4): DVKVTQSSRYLVKRTGEKVFLECVQDMDHENMFWYRQDPGLGLRLIYFSYDVKMKEKGDIPEGYSVSREKKERFSLILESASTNQTSMYLCASSSGQGSEKLFFGSGTQLSVL.

Comments on this clone: This sample includes further DNA sequences coding for the same CDR3. V is TRBV10-3 and J is TRBJ2-1; possibly TRBD1 or TRBD2 for D (5 bases each). CDR1 is ENHRY, CDR2 SYGVKD, per germline. V was pared by 4 bases and J by 5 bases, with 27 bases between. This CDR3 is 19 amino acids long. This chain's CDR3 is CAISAPSGAGPSGDNEQFF. The CDR3, as DNA: TGTGCCATCAGTGCACCGAGTGGGGCAGGGCCCAGCGGAGACAATGAGCAGTTCTTC.

This clone was detected a few times. The V call is TRBV28, the J call TRBJ1-5; TRBD1 aligns across 9 bases. V shed 3 bases and J 3 bases; nucleotides not matched to a gene: 6. Germline V gene sequence: CDR1 MDHEN, CDR2 SYDVKM. This CDR3 has 16 residues. This CDR3 reads CASSLIQGALNQPQHF. CDR3 in DNA: TGTGCCAGCAGTTTGATACAGGGGGCTCTCAATCAGCCCCAGCATTTT.

The V and J genes are TRBV29-1 and TRBJ2-7; possibly TRBD2 for D (7 bases). V gave up 7 bases and J gave up 2 bases, with 15 bases separating them. This CDR3 contains 13 residues. Germline V CDR1 and CDR2: SQVTM, ANQGSEA. The CDR3 is CSALGGAPYEQYF. CDR3 sequence (DNA): TGCAGCGCCTTGGGGGGGGCCCCCTACGAGCAGTACTTC.

This clone has just a few counts. One junction end disagrees with the germline gene, perhaps due to a read error. This sequence joins TRBV7-6 and TRBJ1-1; TRBD1 is a possible D gene (6 bases). The CDR3 covers 14 residues. The germline CDR1 and CDR2 sequences are SGHVS and FNYEAQ. Here the CDR3 reads CANSPEGGNTEAFF. CDR3 nucleotide sequence: TGTGCCAACAGCCCAGAGGGGGGGAACACTGAAGCTTTCTTT.

The rearrangement uses TRBV5-5 and TRBJ1-2; 7 positions match TRBD1. Germline loops: CDR1 SGHKS, CDR2 YYEKEE (reference sequence). CDR3 size: 15 residues. Trimming took 0 bases from V and 4 from J; bases not matched to a gene: 6. The CDR3 region is CASSLARGGIYGYTF. For the CDR3, the DNA is TGTGCCAGCAGCTTGGCCAGGGGGGGTATCTATGGCTACACCTTC.

The chain links TRBV19 to TRBJ2-5; D possibly corresponds to TRBD2 (6 bases). Per the germline V gene, CDR1 is LNHDA and CDR2 is SQIVND (reference sequence). The CDR3 is made up of 13 amino acids. The V end lost 3 bases, the J end lost 5 bases, and 10 bases lay between the germline ends. The CDR3 reads CASSIGLSETQYF. In nucleotides, the CDR3 is TGTGCCAGTAGTATTGGACTATCGGAGACCCAGTACTTC.

The rearrangement joins TRBV27 to TRBJ2-2, with D possibly matching TRBD2 (6 bases). Germline CDR1 and CDR2: MNHEY and SMNVEV (reference sequence). The CDR3 contains 14 residues. The ends were cut back, 4 bases at V and 5 bases at J, with 11 bases in the middle. The CDR3 region has the DNA TGTGCCAGCAGTTCCGGGACTGCGACCGGGGAGCTGTTTTTT. Translation gives CASSSGTATGELFF.

The chain recombines TRBV28 with TRBJ2-5; 7 bases line up with TRBD2. The CDR3 loop spans 16 amino acids. V was clipped by 2 bases and J by 3 bases; unmatched bases: 9. The germline V gene encodes CDR1 MDHEN and CDR2 SYDVKM. The CDR3 reads CASSLLAAGGEETQYF. CDR3 coding DNA: TGTGCCAGCAGTTTACTAGCGGCGGGCGGGGAAGAGACCCAGTACTTC.

The V and J genes are TRBV19 and TRBJ2-7; D not resolved. This CDR3 is 12 amino acids long. Germline V lookup: CDR1 LNHDA, CDR2 SQIVND (reference sequence). Trimming took 4 bases from V and 2 from J, leaving 6 bases between them. The CDR3, as DNA: TGTGCCAGTAGTAGAGTACCCTACGAGCAGTACTTC. It yields the protein CASSRVPYEQYF.

V usage is TRBV9 and J usage is TRBJ1-6; TRBD1 is a possible D gene (6 bases). The CDR3 extends over 15 amino acids. The germline CDR1 and CDR2 sequences are SGDLS and YYNGEE. V was clipped by 5 bases and J by 7 bases, with 16 bases between them. The CDR3 bases are TGTGCCAGCAGTCATACAGGGCAGGGGAATTCACCCCTCCACTTT. Translation gives CASSHTGQGNSPLHF.

V is TRBV6-9 and J is TRBJ1-5; TRBD1 might be the D (5 bases). The CDR3 totals 13 residues. V was trimmed by 3 bases and J by 9 bases, leaving 12 bases between them. The germline gives CDR1 MNHGY, CDR2 SVAAGI. CDR3 amino acids: CASSYLTGGPQHF. The CDR3 DNA sequence: TGTGCCAGCAGTTACCTGACCGGGGGGCCCCAGCATTTT.

The chain employs TRBV5-6 and TRBJ2-2, with D possibly being TRBD1 or TRBD2 (7 bases each). Deletions cut 4 bases from V and 7 bases from J, with 11 bases between. CDR3 length: 13 residues. Per germline, CDR1 SGHDT and CDR2 YYEEEE. The CDR3 loop reads CASSQGGNGELFF. The CDR3 DNA is TGTGCCAGCAGCCAGGGGGGGAACGGGGAGCTGTTTTTT.

This rearrangement joins TRBV11-3 to TRBJ2-2; 12 bases are a match to TRBD2. This CDR3 has 15 residues. In germline, CDR1 is SGHNT, CDR2 YENEEA. V gave up 5 bases and J gave up 6 bases; unmatched junction bases: 4. Written as DNA, the CDR3 is TGTGCCAGCAGCGTTAGGACTAGCGGGGCCGGGGAGCTGTTTTTT. Its translation: CASSVRTSGAGELFF. Filled out from reference TRBV11-3 and TRBJ2-2, the complete variable domain reads EAGVVQSPRYKIIEKKQPVAFWCNPISGHNTLYWYLQNLGQGPELLIRYENEEAVDDSQLPKDRFSAERLKGVDSTLKIQPAELGDSAVYLCASSVRTSGAGELFFGEGSRLTVL.

The DNA of the CDR3 is TGTGCCAGCAGCTTCCTAGCGGGAGGGCCTGAGCAGTTCTTC. Translated, it gives CASSFLAGGPEQFF. The chain has TRBV7-9 and TRBJ2-1, with TRBD2 matching over 12 bases. V was pared by 3 bases and J by 9 bases, with 3 bases of the junction left unmatched. This CDR3 is 14 amino acids long. Germline CDR1 reads SEHNR; CDR2 reads FQNEAQ (reference sequence).

This sequence joins TRBV27 and TRBJ1-2; tentative D call: TRBD1 (6 bases). The CDR3 has 17 residues. V was clipped by 0 bases and J by 7 bases, with 21 bases between them. Germline V gene sequence: CDR1 MNHEY, CDR2 SMNVEV (reference sequence). The CDR3 DNA reads TGTGCCAGCAGTTTATCATTTGGGTTGGGGGGCTACGGTGGCTACACCTTC. This gives the protein CASSLSFGLGGYGGYTF.

A remark on this clone: Germline and junction disagree at one end, which may indicate a read error. This sequence joins TRBV6-5 and TRBJ2-7; D perhaps matches TRBD2 (6 bases). The CDR3 loop spans 14 amino acids. The germline CDR1 and CDR2 sequences are MNHEY and SVGAGI. As DNA, the CDR3 is TGTGCCAGCAAGTTCGGAGGGGACTCCTACGGGCAGTACTTC. Translating it yields CASKFGGDSYGQYF.

This rearrangement joins TRBV5-6 to TRBJ2-4, with a tentative D call TRBD1 (5 bases). This CDR3 contains 12 residues. CDR1 SGHDT and CDR2 YYEEEE come from the germline V gene. V lost 4 bases and J 9 bases, leaving 11 bases between the germline ends. Here the CDR3 DNA reads TGTGCCAGCAGCCGTCAGGGAATCATTCAGTACTTC. Residues: CASSRQGIIQYF.

This clone appeared once. This chain uses TRBV9 with TRBJ1-2, with D possibly TRBD1 on 6 matching bases. The CDR3 runs to 16 residues. V was clipped by 4 bases and J by 6 bases, with 22 bases between them. Germline V gene data show CDR1 as SGDLS and CDR2 as YYNGEE. CDR3 loop: CASSHPSQGWDDGYTF. In DNA, the CDR3 is TGTGCCAGCAGCCACCCCTCGCAGGGGTGGGACGATGGCTACACCTTC. Using reference TRBV9 and TRBJ1-2 for the parts outside the CDR3, the full variable domain is DSGVTQTPKHLITATGQRVTLRCSPRSGDLSVYWYQQSLDQGLQFLIQYYNGEERAKGNILERFSAQQFPDLHSELNLSSLELGDSALYFCASSHPSQGWDDGYTFGSGTRLTVV.